The T cell receptor beta chain described here comes from a study of blood T cells in healthy people across ages. Looking at the study overall: Per two T cells, template switching captured roughly one barcoded beta molecule. General study points: Researchers said unsorted PBMCs prevented a conclusive naive versus antigen-experienced comparison.

Together with a sample-barcoded 5' primer, a J-beta primer mix was included in a second PCR lasting roughly 6 to 12 cycles. One entry per CDR3 protein, called by TCRdb with MiXCR from the 5' RACE reads. The sample yields around 1.1 million distinct CDR3 sequences, around two fifths seen once. Trimming cost V 9 bases and J 0 bases, with 3 bases left between them. This CDR3 is built from 11 residues. Germline V gene data show CDR1 as MNHEY and CDR2 as SVGAGI. This clonotype was observed a handful of times. What it binds is not known. The chain links TRBV6-5 to TRBJ2-1; no firm D call. This clonotype was obtained from a man aged 18 to 35 in good health. Sequencing used blood. The DNA for the CDR3 is TGTGCCAGTTACTCCTACAATGAGCAGTTCTTC. Its translation: CASYSYNEQFF.